The T cell receptor beta chain described here comes from a study of cytomegalovirus exposure and HLA in healthy donors. Study conclusions and caveats: TCR beta sequences reportedly predicted the HLA-A and HLA-B alleles of most subjects accurately.

Amplification used 60 Vbeta primers and 13 Jbeta primers. Profiled with immunoSEQ multiplex PCR; TCRdb holds only in-frame clones, not every one. The sample has about 120,000 clones, 75% to 80% seen once. CDR1 is SGHTA, CDR2 FQGNSA, per germline. The CDR3 extends over 14 amino acids. The ends lost 0 bases at V and 4 bases at J; junction bases unmatched: 2. For this clone: Its antigen remains unidentified.

The TCR sequence derives from a woman in her twenties or thirties in good health and CMV-seropositive. Sequencing was done on a sample of PBMCs. This sequence joins TRBV7-2 and TRBJ1-2; TRBD1 aligns across 7 bases. CDR3 region: CASSLAGQFYGYTF. In nucleotides, the CDR3 is TGTGCCAGCAGCTTAGCGGGACAGTTCTATGGCTACACCTTC.